This T cell receptor beta chain was sequenced in a study of OX40 agonist ivuxolimab in advanced cancers. Looking at the study overall: Partial responses occurred in Three dose-escalation patients, one with hepatocellular carcinoma and two with cutaneous melanoma.

As concerns this clone: Its target is unknown.

At baseline, cycle 4 day 1, and cycle 7 day 1, blood was sampled. Broader study findings: CD8+ T cells showed, on average, more clonal expansion than CD4+ cells. In the 0.1-3.0 mg/kg groups, partial responders showed among the lowest expansion.

The table came from immunoSEQ multiplex PCR; TCRdb's copy has only in-frame clones and leaves some out. Of about 40,000 clones in the sample, 86% are singletons; the top ten hold around an eighth. Germline-derived CDR1 and CDR2 are MNHNS and SASEGT. This CDR3 region has 14 residues. V gave up 5 bases and J gave up 3 bases; unmatched junction bases: 3. The TCR was taken from an adult with an advanced solid tumor such as melanoma, head and neck, liver or kidney cancer. V and J are TRBV6-1 and TRBJ2-1, with 8 bases that match TRBD1. This material consisted of CD4+ or CD8+ T cells sorted from blood, taken in a trial of the OX40 agonist ivuxolimab. The CDR3 bases are TGTGCCAGCAGTCCGGACAGGGACTACAATGAGCAGTTCTTC. It yields the protein CASSPDRDYNEQFF.